Each of the 12 T cell receptor beta chains below was sequenced from the same sample in a study of OX40 agonist ivuxolimab in advanced cancers. The repertoire was sequenced with immunoSEQ multiplex PCR; TCRdb's copy has only in-frame clones and lacks some. The profile shows tens of thousands of clones, 87% of them singletons. This material consisted of CD4+ or CD8+ T cells sorted from blood, taken in a trial of the OX40 agonist ivuxolimab. The source is an adult with an advanced solid tumor such as melanoma, head and neck, liver or kidney cancer.

The V call is TRBV14, the J call TRBJ2-7, with D perhaps TRBD1 (6 bases). CDR3 size: 19 residues. CDR1 is SGHDN and CDR2 is FVKESK in the germline V gene. Trimming took 3 bases from V and 3 from J, leaving 27 bases between them. The CDR3 loop reads CASSQTQGSRRGQNYEQYF. CDR3 coding DNA: TGTGCCAGCAGCCAGACTCAGGGGAGCCGTAGGGGTCAAAACTACGAGCAGTACTTC. Full variable domain (remainder filled in from reference TRBV14 and TRBJ2-7): EAGVTQFPSHSVIEKGQTVTLRCDPISGHDNLYWYRRVMGKEIKFLLHFVKESKQDESGMPNNRFLAERTGGTYSTLKVQPAELEDSGVYFCASSQTQGSRRGQNYEQYFGPGTRLTVT.

There are a few counts of this clone. This sequence joins TRBV19 and TRBJ1-2; 7 positions match TRBD1. This CDR3 comprises 13 residues. The V and J ends lost 6 bases and 4 bases, in that order; junction bases with no gene match: 5. The germline gives CDR1 LNHDA, CDR2 SQIVND (reference sequence). CDR3 sequence: CASRLGQPYGYTF. CDR3 nucleotides: TGTGCCAGTAGATTGGGACAGCCCTATGGCTACACCTTC.

The rearrangement uses TRBV29-1 and TRBJ2-1, with 16 positions matching TRBD2. The V and J ends lost 7 bases and 0 bases, in that order; junction bases with no gene match: 9. This CDR3 has 18 amino acids. CDR1 SQVTM and CDR2 ANQGSEA come from the germline V gene. The CDR3 loop is CSAASGLAGGSSYNEQFF. For the CDR3, the DNA is TGCAGCGCAGCCTCGGGACTAGCGGGAGGGAGCTCCTACAATGAGCAGTTCTTC.

The gene calls are TRBV6-1 and TRBJ1-5, with unresolved D. Per the germline V gene, CDR1 is MNHNS and CDR2 is SASEGT. V was pared by 5 bases and J by 5 bases, with 10 bases between. The CDR3 covers 13 residues. The CDR3: CASSPDKDQPQHF. The CDR3, as DNA: TGTGCCAGCAGTCCCGACAAGGATCAGCCCCAGCATTTT.

The sample holds one count of this clone. V is TRBV30 and J is TRBJ1-4; a weak D match, TRBD1 (5 bases). The CDR3 extends over 17 amino acids. V was shortened by 0 bases and J by 1 base, with 15 bases between the two germline ends. Looked up from germline, CDR1 is GTSNPN and CDR2 is SVGIG (reference sequence). CDR3 amino acids: CAWSVGSGRGTNEKLFF. CDR3 nucleotides: TGTGCCTGGAGTGTAGGGTCAGGGAGGGGAACTAATGAAAAACTGTTTTTT.

The chain employs TRBV13 and TRBJ2-3; 16 bases line up with TRBD2. In germline, CDR1 is PRHDT, CDR2 FYEKMQ (reference sequence). The CDR3 length is 16 residues. After removal of 5 bases from V and 6 bases from J, the junction contained 5 bases not matched to a gene. CDR3 nucleotides: TGTGCCAGCAGCCGGGGGACTAGCGGGAGGGAGGATACGCAGTATTTT. As protein: CASSRGTSGREDTQYF. Full variable domain (remainder filled in from reference TRBV13 and TRBJ2-3): AAGVIQSPRHLIKEKRETATLKCYPIPRHDTVYWYQQGPGQDPQFLISFYEKMQSDKGSIPDRFSAQQFSDYHSELNMSSLELGDSALYFCASSRGTSGREDTQYFGPGTRLTVL.

In this sample, this clone turned up once. This chain joins TRBV6-5 and TRBJ1-2; 7 nucleotides agree with TRBD1. The CDR3 runs to 13 residues. The J segment lost 9 bases and the V segment lost 6 bases, leaving 10 bases of the junction unmatched. Germline CDR1 MNHEY, CDR2 SVGAGI. The CDR3 DNA reads TGTGCCAGCAGAAGCGATAGACAGGGCCGCTACACCTTC. It is translated as CASRSDRQGRYTF.

The rearrangement joins TRBV18 to TRBJ2-7; D gene unclear. The CDR3 is 14 residues long. Trimming pared 2 bases from V and 3 bases from J, leaving 11 bases between. In germline, CDR1 is KGHSH, CDR2 LQKENI. The CDR3 loop reads CASSPSSGGYEQYF. CDR3 nucleotides: TGTGCCAGCTCACCATCATCAGGCGGCTACGAGCAGTACTTC.

J is TRBJ1-2 and V is TRBV6-6; possibly TRBD1 for D (6 bases). The CDR3 consists of 14 residues. Trimming pared 0 bases from V and 7 bases from J, leaving 12 bases between. Per germline, CDR1 MNHNY and CDR2 SVGAGI (reference sequence). CDR3 sequence: CASSYSLDRAGYTF. CDR3 in DNA: TGTGCCAGCAGTTACTCCTTGGACAGAGCTGGCTACACCTTC.

This clone was found a few times. The rearrangement links TRBV6-1 to TRBJ2-5; TRBD2 is a possible D gene (6 bases). Germline V gene lookup returns CDR1 MNHNS and CDR2 SASEGT. The length of the CDR3 is 17 residues. V lost 2 bases, J lost 1 base, and 17 bases lay in between. The chain's CDR3 is CASSETFGGITQETQYF. DNA for the CDR3: TGTGCCAGCAGTGAAACGTTCGGGGGAATTACCCAAGAGACCCAGTACTTC.

The rearrangement uses TRBV6-1 and TRBJ2-3; 11 bases are a match to TRBD2. Per the germline V gene, CDR1 is MNHNS and CDR2 is SASEGT. The length of the CDR3 is 14 residues. Germline trimming cut 7 bases from V and 1 base from J; bases unmatched to any gene: 1. The CDR3 nucleotides are TGTGCCAGCAAGACTAGCGGGGGCACAGATACGCAGTATTTT. Translating gives CASKTSGGTDTQYF.

The CDR3 coding sequence is TGCGCCAGCAGCCGAATGGCGGGGTTGGGTACTGAAGCTTTCTTT. Translated: CASSRMAGLGTEAFF. This chain joins TRBV4-1 and TRBJ1-1; D remains ambiguous. With 4 bases removed from V and 5 bases from J, the gap between germline ends came to 17 bases. The CDR3 loop spans 15 amino acids. Germline lookup yields CDR1 MGHRA and CDR2 YSYEKL.